This TCR beta chain was profiled in a study of OX40 agonist ivuxolimab in advanced cancers. Study-wide results and limits: Relative to CD4+ cells, CD8+ T cells on average had more expanded clones.

Concerning this clone itself: Its antigen is unknown. Distinct nucleotide sequences in the sample also encode this CDR3.

The CDR3 totals 13 residues. The V end lost 2 bases, the J end lost 1 base, and 5 bases lay between the germline ends. Germline CDR1 MNHEY, CDR2 SVGAGI. Assay used: immunoSEQ multiplex PCR; TCRdb lists only in-frame clones, some missing. This table holds about 56,000 clones, approximately 92% found once. Sequenced material: CD4+ or CD8+ T cells sorted from blood, taken in a trial of the OX40 agonist ivuxolimab. The rearrangement links TRBV6-5 to TRBJ1-1, with D hard to call. This sequence was found in an adult with an advanced solid tumor such as melanoma, head and neck, liver or kidney cancer. The CDR3 DNA reads as TGTGCCAGCAGTTACGGGCGGAACACTGAAGCTTTCTTT. It codes for CASSYGRNTEAFF.